Listed here are 23 T cell receptor beta chains from one sample, sequenced in a study of CD8+CD57+ T cells in acquired aplastic anemia. Profiling of TCR beta VDJ combinations and CDR3 sequences used genomic DNA as template. MiXCR, run by TCRdb on the reads, gives a single entry per CDR3 protein. The sample comprises 270,000 or so distinct CDR3 sequences, about 80% of which are singletons, and around 40% rests with the top ten. By flow cytometry, patients selected for sequencing had shown an expansion of CD8+CD57+ cells. The specimen was sorted CD4+, CD8+, or CD8+CD57+ T cells (not recorded which) from PBMCs. The receptors were gathered from a human donor with aplastic anemia.

The rearrangement joins TRBV2 to TRBJ2-6; weak D call: TRBD1 (6 bases). The germline CDR1 and CDR2 sequences are SNHLY and FYNNEI. The CDR3 has 16 amino acids. V shed 6 bases and J shed 2 bases, with 14 bases lying between them. This CDR3 is CASSQDGGAGANVLTF. CDR3 bases: TGTGCCAGCAGCCAAGATGGGGGCGCTGGGGCCAACGTCCTGACTTTC.

On this clonotype itself: Here the CDR3 omits its conserved ending phenylalanine or tryptophan, so a read error is the likely source. No DNA is shown, since the ends of the CDR3 on it are uncertain; the CDR3 is the one TCRdb lists. The J gene is TRBJ2-1, the V gene TRBV7-9; whether TRBD2, the table's D call, matches the DNA was not checked. The CDR3 region is 13 residues in length, termini included. Germline values: CDR1 SEHNR, CDR2 FQNEAQ (reference sequence). The CDR3 protein is CASSFRRSGGSND.

To note about this clonotype: Germline and junction disagree at one end, which may indicate a read error. V and J are TRBV24-1 and TRBJ2-5, with a weak D call TRBD2 (6 bases). CDR1 and CDR2 (germline): KGHDR, SFDVKD. The CDR3 runs 15 residues. The CDR3 loop is CASSDVGGRQETQYF. Written as DNA, the CDR3 is TGCGCCAGCAGTGACGTCGGGGGACGTCAAGAGACCCAGTACTTC.

CDR3 sequence: CAGGGGAETQYF. The CDR3 DNA is TGTGCCGGTGGTGGGGGGGCGGAGACCCAGTACTTC. The chain links TRBV7-3 to TRBJ2-5; the D gene is possibly TRBD2 (7 bases). The V end was cut by 11 bases, the J end by 5 bases, with 15 bases between. The V gene's germline CDR1 is SGHTA and CDR2 FQGTGA. This CDR3 comprises 12 residues.

As to this clonotype: The junction and the germline gene differ at one end; a read error may be behind it. The chain uses TRBV5-6 and TRBJ2-3; perhaps D is TRBD1 or TRBD2 (5 bases each). CDR1 SGHDT and CDR2 YYEEEE come from the germline V gene. CDR3 length: 14 amino acids. CDR3 nucleotide sequence: TGTGCCAGCAGCTTGGGGGGGAGTTCAGATACGCAATATTTT. It encodes CASSLGGSSDTQYF.

This sequence joins TRBV7-2 and TRBJ1-2, with unresolved D. This CDR3 has 15 amino acids. V dropped 2 bases and J dropped 14 bases, with 24 bases sitting between them. The germline V gene encodes CDR1 SGHTA and CDR2 FQGNSA. The CDR3 reads CASSLRVQRPNTSTF. The CDR3 nucleotides are TGTGCCAGCAGCTTAAGGGTACAGAGACCCAATACTTCGACCTTC.

About this clonotype: A junction boundary mismatches the germline segment, possibly from a read error. The chain combines TRBV7-7 with TRBJ2-1, with 10 positions matching TRBD1. The CDR3 runs 14 residues. CDR1 SSHAT and CDR2 FNYEAQ come from the germline V gene (reference sequence). This chain's CDR3 is CASSFGQGEGEQFF. The CDR3 DNA reads as TGTGCTAGCAGCTTCGGACAGGGGGAAGGTGAGCAGTTCTTC.

Details on this clonotype: An end of the junction differs from the germline gene, which may be a read error. The chain recombines TRBV7-8 with TRBJ2-5, with 7 bases fitting TRBD2. The germline V gene encodes CDR1 SGHVS and CDR2 FQNEAQ. The CDR3 contains 12 residues. CDR3 DNA sequence: TGTGCCAGCAGCTTAGCGGGAGGGACCGATAACTTC. Its translation is CASSLAGGTDNF.

The V gene is TRBV6-1, the J gene TRBJ1-5; D is undetermined. This CDR3 is built from 15 residues. The germline gives CDR1 MNHNS, CDR2 SASEGT. V shed 2 bases and J shed 0 bases, with 8 bases lying between them. This chain's CDR3 is CASSELGGSNQPQHF. CDR3 nucleotide sequence: TGTGCCAGCAGTGAATTGGGCGGTAGCAATCAGCCCCAGCATTTT.

This clonotype was seen only once. The chain employs TRBV7-8 and TRBJ2-7; the match to TRBD1 covers 9 bases. Germline V gives CDR1 SGHVS, CDR2 FQNEAQ. The CDR3 has 13 residues. V shed 0 bases and J 6 bases; nucleotides not matched to a gene: 0. CDR3 protein: CASSLAGQGEQYV. The CDR3 DNA reads as TGTGCCAGCAGCTTAGCGGGACAGGGCGAGCAGTACGTC.

As concerns this clonotype: One end of the junction fails to match germline, which may point to a read error. This chain uses TRBV15 with TRBJ2-3, with D perhaps TRBD1 (6 bases). The CDR3 covers 14 residues. The germline CDR1 and CDR2 sequences are LNHNV and YYDKDF (reference sequence). The CDR3 sequence is CAASRGSGTETQYF. The CDR3 nucleotides are TGTGCTGCCAGCAGGGGCAGCGGCACAGAGACGCAGTATTTT.

This clonotype turned up a few times. The chain joins TRBV7-3 to TRBJ1-1, with D unresolved. Germline V gene lookup returns CDR1 SGHTA and CDR2 FQGTGA. The CDR3 length is 11 residues. The ends were cut back, 3 bases at V and 7 bases at J, with 6 bases in the middle. The CDR3 protein is CASSLIFEAFF. Here the CDR3 DNA reads TGTGCCAGCAGCTTGATTTTTGAAGCTTTCTTT.

V and J are TRBV20-1 and TRBJ1-1, with D unresolved. CDR3 length equals 15 residues. V shed 6 bases and J shed 0 bases, with 17 bases lying between them. Germline assignment: CDR1 DFQATT and CDR2 SNEGSKA (reference sequence). CDR3 residues: CSASTGDVLNTEAFF. CDR3 DNA sequence: TGCAGTGCCAGTACGGGCGACGTACTGAACACTGAAGCTTTCTTT.

Worth noting for this clonotype: The final CDR3 position lacks the conserved phenylalanine or tryptophan, pointing to a likely read error. The limits of the CDR3 on the DNA are not certain, so only TCRdb's listed CDR3 is given. The chain carries TRBV2 and TRBJ1-1. Germline CDR1 SNHLY, CDR2 FYNNEI. 16 amino acids form the CDR3, both terminal residues included. The chain's CDR3 is CASGGTPVVLNTEALV.

Remarks on this clonotype: Lacking the conserved final phenylalanine or tryptophan, this CDR3 likely reflects a read error. The limits of the CDR3 on the DNA are not certain, so only TCRdb's listed CDR3 is given. The J gene is TRBJ2-7, the V gene TRBV19; the D call TRBD2 from the table was never checked on the DNA. Including both end residues, the CDR3 is 16 amino acids long. Per the germline V gene, CDR1 is LNHDA and CDR2 is SQIVND (reference sequence). The CDR3 sequence is CASSIASEAYNEDRKI.

The chain couples TRBV7-9 to TRBJ2-1, with D maybe TRBD2 (5 bases). The CDR3 length is 15 residues. V shed 2 bases and J shed 15 bases, with 23 bases lying between them. Germline V gene lookup returns CDR1 SEHNR and CDR2 FQNEAQ (reference sequence). CDR3 in amino acids: CASSLSPGELYVRFF. The DNA of the CDR3 is TGTGCCAGCAGCTTAAGTCCCGGGGAGCTGTATGTGCGGTTCTTC.

This chain joins TRBV11-2 and TRBJ2-3; no clear D. Trimming pared 4 bases from V and 6 bases from J, leaving 14 bases between. Germline V gives CDR1 SGHAT, CDR2 FQNNGV. The CDR3 has 14 amino acids. The CDR3 sequence: CASSSMGRPDTQYF. The CDR3 nucleotides read TGTGCCAGCAGCTCAATGGGCAGGCCCGATACGCAGTATTTT.

The gene calls are TRBV4-1 and TRBJ2-3; 7 bases agree with TRBD2. Germline V gene lookup returns CDR1 MGHRA and CDR2 YSYEKL. This CDR3 comprises 16 residues. Unmatched junction bases numbered 6, after V lost 1 base and J lost 2 bases. The CDR3 spells CASSQVVAGVTDTQYF. In nucleotides, the CDR3 is TGCGCCAGCAGCCAAGTTGTAGCGGGCGTCACAGATACGCAGTATTTT.

CDR3: CASSRQGAPEQYV. In DNA, the CDR3 is TGTGCCAGCTCAAGACAGGGGGCCCCCGAGCAGTACGTC. The V and J genes are TRBV7-9 and TRBJ2-7; 10 nucleotides align to TRBD1. The CDR3 totals 13 residues. The trim removed 8 bases at V and 6 bases at J, leaving 7 bases unmatched. Germline CDR1 SEHNR, CDR2 FQNEAQ (reference sequence).

The table lists this clonotype with a few counts. The V call is TRBV5-6, the J call TRBJ2-1; D unclear. Germline-derived CDR1 and CDR2 are SGHDT and YYEEEE. Between the trimmed V and J ends, which lost 4 bases and 8 bases, there was a span of 22 bases. This CDR3 has 16 amino acids. The CDR3 sequence: CASSPVDGNGQDEQFF. The CDR3 DNA follows: TGTGCCAGCAGCCCCGTTGACGGAAACGGTCAGGATGAGCAGTTCTTC.

With regard to this clonotype: Lacking the conserved final phenylalanine or tryptophan, this CDR3 likely reflects a read error. V gene TRBV2 combines with J gene TRBJ1-2; D remains ambiguous. Trimming removed 8 bases from V and 6 bases from J, with 22 bases in between. The CDR3 runs 15 residues. In germline, CDR1 is SNHLY, CDR2 FYNNEI. This chain's CDR3 is CASGCGGTYTHGYTS. CDR3 coding DNA: TGTGCCAGCGGGTGCGGTGGCACGTATACCCATGGCTACACCTCA.

This clonotype came up once. Mismatch with germline at one junction end may stem from a read error. The V and J genes are TRBV7-8 and TRBJ2-3; D is perhaps TRBD1 or TRBD2 (6 bases each). Germline lookup yields CDR1 SGHVS and CDR2 FQNEAQ. The CDR3 extends over 13 amino acids. Here the CDR3 reads CASGDGGGAEPQF. The DNA of the CDR3 is TGTGCCAGCGGCGACGGGGGCGGAGCCGAGCCGCAGTTT. Full variable domain (outside the CDR3, taken from reference TRBV7-8 and TRBJ2-3): GAGVSQSPRYKVAKRGQDVALRCDPISGHVSLFWYQQALGQGPEFLTYFQNEAQLDKSGLPSDRFFAERPEGSVSTLKIQRTQQEDSAVYLCASGDGGGAEPQFGPGTRLTVL.

On this clonotype itself: The junction departs from the called germline gene at one end, perhaps through a read error. The chain is built from TRBV9 and TRBJ2-5; no definite D call. There are 14 residues in the CDR3. From germline, CDR1 is SGDLS and CDR2 YYNGEE. CDR3 sequence (DNA): TGTGCCAGCAGCGTAGGGTCGGATCAGGAGAATTTTGACTTC. Translated, it gives CASSVGSDQENFDF. Supplemented by reference TRBV9 and TRBJ2-5, the full variable domain reads DSGVTQTPKHLITATGQRVTLRCSPRSGDLSVYWYQQSLDQGLQFLIQYYNGEERAKGNILERFSAQQFPDLHSELNLSSLELGDSALYFCASSVGSDQENFDFGPGTRLLVL.